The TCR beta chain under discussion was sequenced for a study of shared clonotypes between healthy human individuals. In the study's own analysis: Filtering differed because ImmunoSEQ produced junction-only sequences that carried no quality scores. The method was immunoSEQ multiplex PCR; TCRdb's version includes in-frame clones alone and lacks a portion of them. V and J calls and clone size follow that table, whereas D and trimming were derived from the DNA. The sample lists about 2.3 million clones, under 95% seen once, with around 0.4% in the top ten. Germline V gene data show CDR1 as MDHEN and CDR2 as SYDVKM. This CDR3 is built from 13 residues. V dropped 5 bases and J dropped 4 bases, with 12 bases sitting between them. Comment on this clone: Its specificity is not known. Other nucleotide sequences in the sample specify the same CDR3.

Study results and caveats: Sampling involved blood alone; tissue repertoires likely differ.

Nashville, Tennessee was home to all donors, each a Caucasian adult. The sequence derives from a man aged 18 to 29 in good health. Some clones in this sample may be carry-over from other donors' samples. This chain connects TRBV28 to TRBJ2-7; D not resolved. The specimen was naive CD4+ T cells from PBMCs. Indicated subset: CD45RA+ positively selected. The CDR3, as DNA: TGTGCCAGCAGTCTGCTAGGGAATTACGAGCAGTACTTC. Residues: CASSLLGNYEQYF.